The text below deals with one TCR beta chain. Trimming pared 0 bases from V and 5 bases from J, leaving 14 bases between. Germline values: CDR1 MNHEY, CDR2 SMNVEV (reference sequence). CDR3 length equals 16 residues. This was the immunoSEQ v3 assay. Here immunoSEQ multiplex PCR was the method, and the copy in TCRdb shows in-frame clones only, minus some. The sample holds some 45,000 clones, approximately 86% seen once. Time point in this sample: pre-treatment sample, taken before nivolumab and TIL therapy. The data were taken from a study of TIL therapy for anti-PD-1-resistant metastatic lung cancer. On the study more broadly: Tumor harvest preceded PD-1/PD-L1 blockade, followed by nivolumab treatment.

This rearrangement joins TRBV27 to TRBJ2-1; D possibly matches TRBD1 or TRBD2 (6 bases each). Sequencing was performed on blood, taken at baseline. This TCR derives from a person aged 25 to 85 with non-small cell lung cancer. The CDR3 region is CASSLSREDSNNEQFF. The CDR3 nucleotides are TGTGCCAGCAGTTTATCAAGGGAGGACAGTAACAATGAGCAGTTCTTC.